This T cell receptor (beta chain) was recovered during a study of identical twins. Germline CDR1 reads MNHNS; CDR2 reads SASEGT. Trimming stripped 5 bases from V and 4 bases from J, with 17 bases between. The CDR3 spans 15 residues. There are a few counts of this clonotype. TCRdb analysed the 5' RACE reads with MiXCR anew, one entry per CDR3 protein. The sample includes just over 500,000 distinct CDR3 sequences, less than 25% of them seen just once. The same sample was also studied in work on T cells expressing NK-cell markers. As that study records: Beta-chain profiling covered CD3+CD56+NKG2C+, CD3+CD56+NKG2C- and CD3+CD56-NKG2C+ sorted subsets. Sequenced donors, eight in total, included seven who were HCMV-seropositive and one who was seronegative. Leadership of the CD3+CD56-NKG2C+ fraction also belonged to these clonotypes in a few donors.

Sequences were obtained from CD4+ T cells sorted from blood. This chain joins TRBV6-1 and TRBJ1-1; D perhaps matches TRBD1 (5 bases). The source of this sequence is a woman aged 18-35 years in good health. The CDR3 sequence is CASSRRGAISTEAFF. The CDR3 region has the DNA TGTGCCAGCAGTCGGAGGGGCGCCATCAGCACTGAAGCTTTCTTT.